This T cell receptor (beta chain) was identified in a study of Ad26.COV2.S vaccination and SARS-CoV-2 variants. Turning to this clone: The antigen remains unidentified.

Only in-frame clones appear in the TCRdb table, and some are missing; sequencing was by immunoSEQ multiplex PCR. The data hold about 440,000 clones, with around 85% observed a single time. The V and J ends lost 4 bases and 4 bases respectively, with 12 bases between them. Germline loops: CDR1 SGHKS, CDR2 YYEKEE (reference sequence). The CDR3 is 15 amino acids. Treatment: some 20 received Ad26.COV2.S at low or high dose, single or two shots; roughly five received placebo; per-sample allocation not given. Specimens were obtained on day 63 following the first vaccine or placebo injection. This person who donated was an adult of 18-55 years in Boston. Overall study results and limits: Researchers reported similar non-spike TCR breadth in vaccine and placebo recipients. Breadth and depth estimates from TCRs may understate total T cell responses.

The TCR sequence derives from a person aged 18-60 years who received the Ad26.COV2.S COVID-19 vaccine or a placebo. Sequencing was performed on peripheral blood, taken in a trial of Ad26.COV2.S vaccine versus placebo. The rearrangement links TRBV5-5 to TRBJ1-6, with D maybe TRBD1 (5 bases). CDR3 DNA sequence: TGTGCCAGCAGCCCCAGGGAGTCGTATAATTCACCCCTCCACTTT. Residues: CASSPRESYNSPLHF.